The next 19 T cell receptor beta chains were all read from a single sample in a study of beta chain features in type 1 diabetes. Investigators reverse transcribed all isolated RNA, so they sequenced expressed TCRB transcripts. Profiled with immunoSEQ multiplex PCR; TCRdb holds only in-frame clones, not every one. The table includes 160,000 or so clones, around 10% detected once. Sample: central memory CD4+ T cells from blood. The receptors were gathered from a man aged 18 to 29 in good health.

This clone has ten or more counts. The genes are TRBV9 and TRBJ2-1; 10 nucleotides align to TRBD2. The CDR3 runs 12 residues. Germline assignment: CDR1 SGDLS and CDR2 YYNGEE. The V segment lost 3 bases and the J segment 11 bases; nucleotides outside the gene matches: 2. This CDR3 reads CASSAGLAQQFF. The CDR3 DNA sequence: TGTGCCAGCAGCGCGGGACTAGCGCAGCAGTTCTTC.

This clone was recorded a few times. CDR3 in DNA: TGTGCCAGCAGTGTCGCGACAATAGGTTCCTACGAGCAGTACTTC. Translation: CASSVATIGSYEQYF. V and J are TRBV2 and TRBJ2-7; D not resolved. The germline CDR1 and CDR2 sequences are SNHLY and FYNNEI. This CDR3 has 15 amino acids. V was clipped by 4 bases and J by 1 base, with 14 bases between them. The complete variable domain, with remaining parts taken from reference TRBV2 and TRBJ2-7, reads EPEVTQTPSHQVTQMGQEVILRCVPISNHLYFYWYRQILGQKVEFLVSFYNNEISEKSEIFDDQFSVERPDGSNFTLKIRSTKLEDSAMYFCASSVATIGSYEQYFGPGTRLTVT.

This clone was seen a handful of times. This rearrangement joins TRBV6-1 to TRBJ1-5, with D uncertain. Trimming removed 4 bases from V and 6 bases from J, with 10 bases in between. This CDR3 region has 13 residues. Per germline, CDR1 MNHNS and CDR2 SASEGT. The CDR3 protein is CASSALKGQPQHF. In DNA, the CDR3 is TGTGCCAGCAGTGCGTTGAAAGGTCAGCCCCAGCATTTT.

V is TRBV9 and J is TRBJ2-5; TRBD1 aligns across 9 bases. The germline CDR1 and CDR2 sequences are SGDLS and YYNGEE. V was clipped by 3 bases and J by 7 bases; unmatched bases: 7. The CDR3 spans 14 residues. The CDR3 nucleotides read TGTGCCAGCAGCGCCGGACAGGGGTTTGTGACCCAGTACTTC. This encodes CASSAGQGFVTQYF.

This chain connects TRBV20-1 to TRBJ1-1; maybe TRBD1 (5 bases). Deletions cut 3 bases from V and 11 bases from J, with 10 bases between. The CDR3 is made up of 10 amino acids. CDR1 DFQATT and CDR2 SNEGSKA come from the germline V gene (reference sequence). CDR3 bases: TGCAGTGCTAGTGTCAGGGCGGCTTTCTTT. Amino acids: CSASVRAAFF.

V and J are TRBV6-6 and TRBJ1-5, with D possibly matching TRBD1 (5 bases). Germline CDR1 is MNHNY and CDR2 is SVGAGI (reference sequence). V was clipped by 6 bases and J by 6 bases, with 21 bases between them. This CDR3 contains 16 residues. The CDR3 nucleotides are TGTGCCAGCAGAGTCTCGGGGCAGGGTCTCGGTCAGCCCCAGCATTTT. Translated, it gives CASRVSGQGLGQPQHF.

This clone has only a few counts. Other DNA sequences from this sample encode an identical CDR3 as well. CDR3 DNA: TGTGCCAGCAGCCTCCAGGGGTATGGCTACACCTTC. Encoded protein: CASSLQGYGYTF. The V and J genes are TRBV28 and TRBJ1-2, with a possible D match to TRBD1 (6 bases). The CDR3 spans 12 residues. V was cut by 6 bases and J by 5 bases, with 10 bases left in between. CDR1 and CDR2 (germline): MDHEN, SYDVKM.

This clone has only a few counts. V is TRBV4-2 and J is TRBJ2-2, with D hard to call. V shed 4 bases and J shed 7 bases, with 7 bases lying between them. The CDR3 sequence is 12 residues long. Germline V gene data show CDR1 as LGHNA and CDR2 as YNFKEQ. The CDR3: CASSPDVGELFF. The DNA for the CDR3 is TGTGCCAGCAGCCCAGACGTCGGGGAGCTGTTTTTT.

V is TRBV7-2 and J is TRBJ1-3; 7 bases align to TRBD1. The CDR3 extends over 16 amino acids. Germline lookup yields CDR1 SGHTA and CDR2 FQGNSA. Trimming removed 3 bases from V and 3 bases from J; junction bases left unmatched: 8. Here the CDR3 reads CASSLVGGGSGNTIYF. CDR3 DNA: TGTGCCAGCAGCTTGGTTGGAGGGGGCAGTGGAAACACCATATATTTT.

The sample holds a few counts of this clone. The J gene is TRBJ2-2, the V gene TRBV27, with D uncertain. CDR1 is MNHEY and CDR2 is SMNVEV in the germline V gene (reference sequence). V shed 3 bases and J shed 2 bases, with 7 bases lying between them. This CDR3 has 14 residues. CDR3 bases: TGTGCCAGCAGTTTCTTGCCCAACACCGGGGAGCTGTTTTTT. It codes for CASSFLPNTGELFF.

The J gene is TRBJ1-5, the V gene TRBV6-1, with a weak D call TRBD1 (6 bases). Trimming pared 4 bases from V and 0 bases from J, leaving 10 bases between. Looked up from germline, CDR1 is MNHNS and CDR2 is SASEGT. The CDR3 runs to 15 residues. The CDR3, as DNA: TGTGCCAGCAGTGGGGGACACGTTAGCAATCAGCCCCAGCATTTT. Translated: CASSGGHVSNQPQHF.

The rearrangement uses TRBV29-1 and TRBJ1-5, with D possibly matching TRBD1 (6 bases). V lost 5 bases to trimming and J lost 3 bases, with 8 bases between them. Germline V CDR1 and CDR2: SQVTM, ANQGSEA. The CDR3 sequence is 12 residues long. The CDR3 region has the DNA TGCAGCGTTTCAGGGGACAATCAGCCCCAGCATTTT. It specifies CSVSGDNQPQHF.

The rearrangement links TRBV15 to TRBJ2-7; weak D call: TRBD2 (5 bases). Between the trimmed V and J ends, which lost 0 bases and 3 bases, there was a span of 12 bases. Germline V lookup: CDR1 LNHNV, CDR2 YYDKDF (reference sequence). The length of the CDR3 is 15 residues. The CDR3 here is CATSREVQAGYEQYF. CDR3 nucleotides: TGTGCCACCAGCAGAGAGGTTCAGGCGGGCTACGAGCAGTACTTC.

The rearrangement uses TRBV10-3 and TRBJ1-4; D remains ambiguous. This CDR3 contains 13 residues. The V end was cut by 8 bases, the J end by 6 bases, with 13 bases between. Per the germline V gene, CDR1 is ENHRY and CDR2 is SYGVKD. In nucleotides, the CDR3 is TGTGCCATCCGCTCGGGAGCCCATGAAAAACTGTTTTTT. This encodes CAIRSGAHEKLFF.

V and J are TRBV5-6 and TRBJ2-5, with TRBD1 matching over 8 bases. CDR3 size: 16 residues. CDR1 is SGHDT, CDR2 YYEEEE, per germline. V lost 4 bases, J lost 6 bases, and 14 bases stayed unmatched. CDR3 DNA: TGTGCCAGCAGCCCGCCAGACAGGGGCCTTTCCCAGACCCAGTACTTC. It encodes CASSPPDRGLSQTQYF.

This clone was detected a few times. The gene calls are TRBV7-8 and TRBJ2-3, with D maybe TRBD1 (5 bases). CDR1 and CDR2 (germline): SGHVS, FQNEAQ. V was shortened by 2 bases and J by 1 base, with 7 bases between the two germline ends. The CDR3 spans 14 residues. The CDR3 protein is CASSLRQRTDTQYF. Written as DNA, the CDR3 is TGTGCCAGCAGCTTACGACAGCGCACAGATACGCAGTATTTT.

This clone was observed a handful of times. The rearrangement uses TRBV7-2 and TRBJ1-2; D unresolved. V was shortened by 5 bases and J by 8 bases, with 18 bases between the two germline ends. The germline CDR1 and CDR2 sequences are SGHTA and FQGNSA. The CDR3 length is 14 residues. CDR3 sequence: CASSPGSGRAGYTF. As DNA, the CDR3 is TGTGCCAGCAGCCCAGGATCGGGTCGTGCGGGCTACACCTTC.

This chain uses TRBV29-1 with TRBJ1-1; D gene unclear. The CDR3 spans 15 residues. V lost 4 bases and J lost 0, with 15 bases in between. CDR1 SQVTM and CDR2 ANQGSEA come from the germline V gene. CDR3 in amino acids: CSVVGFGIVNTEAFF. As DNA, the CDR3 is TGCAGCGTTGTAGGGTTTGGCATAGTGAACACTGAAGCTTTCTTT.

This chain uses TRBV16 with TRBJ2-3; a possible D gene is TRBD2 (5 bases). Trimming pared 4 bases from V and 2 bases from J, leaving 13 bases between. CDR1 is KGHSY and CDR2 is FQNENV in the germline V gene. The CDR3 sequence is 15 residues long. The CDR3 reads CASSPTGVFTDTQYF. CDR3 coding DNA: TGTGCCAGCAGCCCCACCGGGGTGTTCACAGATACGCAGTATTTT.